These T cell receptor beta chains were read from a single sample in a study of blood T cell repertoires in COVID-19. Assay: immunoSEQ multiplex PCR; the TCRdb copy retains only in-frame clones and omits some. The sample includes 250,000 or so clones, more than 80% of them seen just once. Source material: peripheral blood. These receptors were obtained from a human donor in a cohort sampled during active COVID-19. Each CDR3 is given without its conserved first and last residue. The D gene is left open where the match is weak.

CDR3 length: 11
V gene: TRBV19
J gene: TRBJ2-4
D gene: TRBD2
CDR3 protein: ASRSAGENIQY

CDR3 length: 6
V gene: TRBV7-9
J gene: TRBJ2-7
D gene: .
CDR3 protein: SLDEQY

CDR3 length: 12
V gene: TRBV2
J gene: TRBJ1-2
D gene: TRBD1
CDR3 protein: ASRGQGPRNGYT

CDR3 length: 12
V gene: TRBV15
J gene: TRBJ2-1
D gene: .
CDR3 protein: ATSRGRETIEQF

CDR3 length: 12
V gene: TRBV7-3
J gene: TRBJ1-1
D gene: TRBD1
CDR3 protein: ASSLGQANTEAF

CDR3 length: 18
V gene: TRBV19
J gene: TRBJ2-1
D gene: TRBD2
CDR3 protein: ASSSPGLAGKSRSYNEQF

CDR3 length: 12
V gene: TRBV7-9
J gene: TRBJ1-4
D gene: .
CDR3 protein: ASSLGQANEKLF

CDR3 length: 9
V gene: TRBV20-1
J gene: TRBJ2-7
D gene: .
CDR3 protein: SATVGDEQY

CDR3 length: 15
V gene: TRBV19
J gene: TRBJ2-2
D gene: TRBD2
CDR3 protein: ASRGLAGGPLTGELF

CDR3 length: 14
V gene: TRBV5-3
J gene: TRBJ2-7
D gene: TRBD2
CDR3 protein: ARSPKLAGGEYEQY

CDR3 length: 11
V gene: TRBV11-3
J gene: TRBJ2-7
D gene: TRBD1
CDR3 protein: ASSPRTGGEQY

CDR3 length: 11
V gene: TRBV6-5
J gene: TRBJ1-5
D gene: .
CDR3 protein: ASRLVRDQPQH

CDR3 length: 12
V gene: TRBV18
J gene: TRBJ2-7
D gene: .
CDR3 protein: ASSPGAQSYEQY

CDR3 length: 13
V gene: TRBV9
J gene: TRBJ2-1
D gene: .
CDR3 protein: ASSSYVSGFNEQF

CDR3 length: 13
V gene: TRBV5-1
J gene: TRBJ2-3
D gene: .
CDR3 protein: ASSVPTGPRDTQY

CDR3 length: 11
V gene: TRBV6-5
J gene: TRBJ2-2
D gene: .
CDR3 protein: ASSPWNTGELF

CDR3 length: 11
V gene: TRBV9
J gene: TRBJ2-5
D gene: .
CDR3 protein: ASSTGPAETQY

CDR3 length: 12
V gene: TRBV5-1
J gene: TRBJ1-2
D gene: TRBD1
CDR3 protein: ASSLDRGSTHWG

CDR3 length: 12
V gene: TRBV5-1
J gene: TRBJ2-3
D gene: .
CDR3 protein: ASSLDGSRDTQY

CDR3 length: 13
V gene: TRBV4-1
J gene: TRBJ2-7
D gene: TRBD2
CDR3 protein: ASSHRGGSSYEQY

CDR3 length: 11
V gene: TRBV12-3/TRBV12-4
J gene: TRBJ2-6
D gene: .
CDR3 protein: ASTLSGANVLT

CDR3 length: 11
V gene: TRBV27
J gene: TRBJ2-7
D gene: TRBD1
CDR3 protein: ASSLTGGYEQY

CDR3 length: 15
V gene: TRBV18
J gene: TRBJ2-3
D gene: .
CDR3 protein: ASSPPGTGLSTDTQY

CDR3 length: 12
V gene: TRBV25-1
J gene: TRBJ2-1
D gene: .
CDR3 protein: ASSETTLGDEQF

CDR3 length: 9
V gene: TRBV30
J gene: TRBJ1-6
D gene: .
CDR3 protein: ASRANSPLH

CDR3 length: 12
V gene: TRBV10-3
J gene: TRBJ2-1
D gene: TRBD2
CDR3 protein: ATLNNREGYEQF

CDR3 length: 14
V gene: TRBV5-4
J gene: TRBJ2-7
D gene: TRBD2
CDR3 protein: ASSSGTSGTAYEQY